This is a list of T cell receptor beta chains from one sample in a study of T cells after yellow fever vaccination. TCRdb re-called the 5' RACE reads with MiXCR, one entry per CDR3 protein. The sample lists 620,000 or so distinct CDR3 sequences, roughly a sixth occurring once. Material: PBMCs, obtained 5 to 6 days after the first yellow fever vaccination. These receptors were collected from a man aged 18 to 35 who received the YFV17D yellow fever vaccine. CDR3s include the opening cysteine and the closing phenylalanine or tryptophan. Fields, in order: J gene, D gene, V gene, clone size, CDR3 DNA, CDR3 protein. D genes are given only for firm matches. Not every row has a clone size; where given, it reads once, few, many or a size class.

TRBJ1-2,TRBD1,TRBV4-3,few,TGCGCCAGCAGCCAAGCCACAGGGGAGGAAGGCTATGGCTACACCTTC,CASSQATGEEGYGYTF
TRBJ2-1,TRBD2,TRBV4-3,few,TGCGCCAGCAGCCAAGATCGGGGGGGAAGCAATGAGCAGTTCTTC,CASSQDRGGSNEQFF
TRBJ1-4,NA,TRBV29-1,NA,TGCAGCGTAGCCTCCGGGAGGCCGCTTGAAAAACTGTTTTTT,CSVASGRPLEKLFF
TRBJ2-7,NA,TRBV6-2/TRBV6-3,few,TGTGCCAGCAGTTACGAAGGGGCCGAGCAGTACTTC,CASSYEGAEQYF
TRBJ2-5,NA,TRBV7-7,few,TGTGCCAGCAGCTTGGCCGGGACACGACGAGAGACCCAGTACTTC,CASSLAGTRRETQYF
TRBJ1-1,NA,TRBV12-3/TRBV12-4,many,TGTGCCAGCAGTTTGGGGCAGATCACTGAAGCTTTCTTT,CASSLGQITEAFF
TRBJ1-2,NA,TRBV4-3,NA,TGCGCCAGCAGCCAAGATGCGGTTCTCGTCTCTGGCTACACCTTC,CASSQDAVLVSGYTF
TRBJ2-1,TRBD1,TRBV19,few,TGTGCCAGTAGTATACAGGGGGTCGACAATGAGCAGTTCTTC,CASSIQGVDNEQFF
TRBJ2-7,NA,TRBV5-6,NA,TGTGCCAGCACCTTCCGGGAGACTTTCGGCGAGCAGTACTTC,CASTFRETFGEQYF
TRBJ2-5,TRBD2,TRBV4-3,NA,TGCGCCAGCAGCGAAAAGCGGGGAGTCAGATCCTCTCAAGAGACCCAGTACTTC,CASSEKRGVRSSQETQYF
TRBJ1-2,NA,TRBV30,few,TGTGCCTGGAGTTCAGAATCTAACTATGGCTACACCTTC,CAWSSESNYGYTF
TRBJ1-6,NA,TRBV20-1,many,TGCAGTGCTAGAAGGGGGAATTCACCCCTCCACTTT,CSARRGNSPLHF
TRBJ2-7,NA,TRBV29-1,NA,TGCAGCGTTGTGGCAGAGAACGTCTACGAGCAGTACTTC,CSVVAENVYEQYF
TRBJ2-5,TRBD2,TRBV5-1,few,TGCGCCAGCAGCTGGTCTAGCGGAGAGACCCAGTACTTC,CASSWSSGETQYF
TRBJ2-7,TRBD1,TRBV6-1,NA,TGTGCCAGCAGGGGACACAGGGGGAGCTCCTACGAGCAGTACTTC,CASRGHRGSSYEQYF
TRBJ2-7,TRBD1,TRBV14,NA,TGTGCCAGCAGCCACCGGCCGGACAGGGCCTACGAGCAGTACTTC,CASSHRPDRAYEQYF
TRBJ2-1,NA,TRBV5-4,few,TGTGCCAGCAGCTTGGATGTGTATGAGCAGTTCTTC,CASSLDVYEQFF
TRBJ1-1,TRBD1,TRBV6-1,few,TGTGCCAGCCGAAGGACAGGGATGGACACTGAAGCTTTCTTT,CASRRTGMDTEAFF
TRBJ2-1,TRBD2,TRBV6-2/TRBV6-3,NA,TGTGCCAGCAGTTACCCCGTGGGGGGGACCCCTTACAATGAGCAGTTCTTC,CASSYPVGGTPYNEQFF
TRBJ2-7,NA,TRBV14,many,TGTGCCAGCAGCCAACTAGGTTACTACGAGCAGTACTTC,CASSQLGYYEQYF
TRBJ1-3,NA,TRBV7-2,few,TGTGCCAGCAGCTTAGCGGCAGGGATCGGAAACACCATATATTTT,CASSLAAGIGNTIYF
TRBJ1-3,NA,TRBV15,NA,TGTGCCACCAGCAGAGATCTTGCAGGGACTGGAAACACCATATATTTT,CATSRDLAGTGNTIYF
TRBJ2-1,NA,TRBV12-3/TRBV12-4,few,TGTGCCAGCAGTTTAGGGGGGGGCCCCCCCGGGGAGCAGTTCTTC,CASSLGGGPPGEQFF
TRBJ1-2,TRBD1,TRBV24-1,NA,TGTGCCACCACGCCCCCCCTAGGGACAGACCTAGCAGGCTATGGCTACACCTTC,CATTPPLGTDLAGYGYTF
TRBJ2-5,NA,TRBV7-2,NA,TGTGCCAGCAGCGGGCCGGGACGGCAAGAGACCCAGTACTTC,CASSGPGRQETQYF
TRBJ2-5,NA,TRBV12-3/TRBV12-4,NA,TGTGCCAGCAGTCTTAGAGGGGTGGAGACCCAGTACTTC,CASSLRGVETQYF
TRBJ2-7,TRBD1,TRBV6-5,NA,TGTGCCAGCAGTTCTTGGACAGGGCGACCCGGCGAGCAGTACTTC,CASSSWTGRPGEQYF
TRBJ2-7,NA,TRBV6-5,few,TGTGCCAGCAGTTACGGGGGTGCTGTGGGTTCCTACGAGCAGTACTTC,CASSYGGAVGSYEQYF
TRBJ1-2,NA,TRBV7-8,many,TGTGCCAGCAGCTTAGTGGGGGGCCTCTATGGCTACACCTTC,CASSLVGGLYGYTF
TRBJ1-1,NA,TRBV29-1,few,TGCAGCGTTGAAACAGTGAACACTGAAGCTTTCTTT,CSVETVNTEAFF
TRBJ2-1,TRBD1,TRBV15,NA,TGTGCCACCAGCAGTCCGGGACAGGGGAGGAGGGAGCAGTTCTTC,CATSSPGQGRREQFF
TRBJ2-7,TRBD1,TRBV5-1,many,TGCGCCAGCAACTTAGGGGGCGGCACCTACGAGCAGTACTTC,CASNLGGGTYEQYF
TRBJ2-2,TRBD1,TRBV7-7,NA,TGTGCTAGCAGCCCTCGGGCCGGACAGGACCTTACCGGGGAGCTGTTTTTT,CASSPRAGQDLTGELFF
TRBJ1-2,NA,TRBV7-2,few,TGTGCCAGCAGCCAGGCGGTGGGGCTTAAGCATGGCTACACCTTC,CASSQAVGLKHGYTF
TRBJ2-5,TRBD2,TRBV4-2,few,TGTGCCAGCAGCCAAGAAACCCCAGCGGGGGGTACGGAGACCCAGTACTTC,CASSQETPAGGTETQYF
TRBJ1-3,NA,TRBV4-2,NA,TGTGCCAGCAGCCAAGACGGGTCCATATATTTT,CASSQDGSIYF
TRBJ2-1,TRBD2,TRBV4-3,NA,TGCGCCAGCAGCCAGGGACTAGTTGTGGGCGATGAGCAGTTCTTC,CASSQGLVVGDEQFF
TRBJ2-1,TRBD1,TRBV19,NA,TGTGCCAGTAGGCGTGGCCGTGGGACAGGGGACAATGAGCAGTTCTTC,CASRRGRGTGDNEQFF
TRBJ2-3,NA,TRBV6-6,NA,TGTGCCAGCAGGGATTCTTGGGGCCAGTTGTATTTT,CASRDSWGQLYF
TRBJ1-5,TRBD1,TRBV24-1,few,TGTGCCACCAGTGCAAGGGGGCGTCAGCCCCAGCATTTT,CATSARGRQPQHF
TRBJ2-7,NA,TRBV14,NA,TGTGCCAGCAGCCATTCAGGCGAGCAGTACTTC,CASSHSGEQYF
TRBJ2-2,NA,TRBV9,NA,TGTGCCAGCACCCAAGCCCCGAGCACCGGGGAGCTGTTTTTT,CASTQAPSTGELFF
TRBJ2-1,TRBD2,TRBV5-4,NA,TGTGCCAGCAGCTTGGGGGTAGCGGGGTTCCTTTACAATGAGCAGTTCTTC,CASSLGVAGFLYNEQFF
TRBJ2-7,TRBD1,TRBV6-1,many,TGTGCCAGCAGTGGATCCGGGACAGGGACCTACGAGCAGTACTTC,CASSGSGTGTYEQYF
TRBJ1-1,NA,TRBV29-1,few,TGCAGCGTTGCAGGCAGACTGAACACTGAAGCTTTCTTT,CSVAGRLNTEAFF
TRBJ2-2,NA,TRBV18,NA,TGTGCCAGCTCACCACCGTGGGCAGGGGCCCAAGCGAACACCGGGGAGCTGTTTTTT,CASSPPWAGAQANTGELFF
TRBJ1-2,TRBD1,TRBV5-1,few,TGCGCCAGCAGCTTGGGCCCCAGGACAGGGTATGGCTACACCTTC,CASSLGPRTGYGYTF
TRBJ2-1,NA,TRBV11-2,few,TGTGCCAGCAGCTTAATGAGGGGCTGGGGTGAGCAGTTCTTC,CASSLMRGWGEQFF
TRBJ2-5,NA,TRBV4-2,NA,TGTGCCAGCAGCCGACAAGACAGGAATCAAGAGACCCAGTACTTC,CASSRQDRNQETQYF
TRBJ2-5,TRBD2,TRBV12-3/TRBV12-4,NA,TGTGCCAGCTGGCGCGGGGGGAGGGTTGAAGAGACCCAGTACTTC,CASWRGGRVEETQYF
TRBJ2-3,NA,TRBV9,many,TGTGCCAGCAGCGTAGCTACAGATACGCAGTATTTT,CASSVATDTQYF
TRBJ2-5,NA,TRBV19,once,TGTGCCAGTAGTAGCGGGTATTCCGGAGAGACCCAGTACTTC,CASSSGYSGETQYF
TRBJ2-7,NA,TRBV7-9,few,TGTGCCAGCAGCTTAGGTTCGACTGGGAACTACGAGCAGTACTTC,CASSLGSTGNYEQYF